This T cell receptor (beta chain) was obtained from a study of T cell responses to AZD1222 COVID-19 vaccine. Overall study results and limits: Spike-specific TCR breadth and depth grew following two AZD1222 doses.

Remarks on this clone: What it binds is not known.

V was clipped by 3 bases and J by 5 bases, with 10 bases between them. Germline V gene lookup returns CDR1 LGHDT and CDR2 YNNKEL (reference sequence). CDR3 length: 13 amino acids. Produced via immunoSEQ multiplex PCR; TCRdb's table is partial and in-frame only. The profile shows some 170,000 clones, about 90% of them singletons. Sequenced material: peripheral blood, taken 28 days after the second dose of the MenACWY control vaccine. This TCR was recovered from an adult who received the MenACWY meningococcal vaccine as a control. The rearrangement uses TRBV3-1 (or the pseudogene TRBV3-2) and TRBJ2-5; D is uncertain. CDR3 nucleotides: TGTGCCAGCAGCCACCGGATGCGGGAGACCCAGTACTTC. This gives the protein CASSHRMRETQYF.